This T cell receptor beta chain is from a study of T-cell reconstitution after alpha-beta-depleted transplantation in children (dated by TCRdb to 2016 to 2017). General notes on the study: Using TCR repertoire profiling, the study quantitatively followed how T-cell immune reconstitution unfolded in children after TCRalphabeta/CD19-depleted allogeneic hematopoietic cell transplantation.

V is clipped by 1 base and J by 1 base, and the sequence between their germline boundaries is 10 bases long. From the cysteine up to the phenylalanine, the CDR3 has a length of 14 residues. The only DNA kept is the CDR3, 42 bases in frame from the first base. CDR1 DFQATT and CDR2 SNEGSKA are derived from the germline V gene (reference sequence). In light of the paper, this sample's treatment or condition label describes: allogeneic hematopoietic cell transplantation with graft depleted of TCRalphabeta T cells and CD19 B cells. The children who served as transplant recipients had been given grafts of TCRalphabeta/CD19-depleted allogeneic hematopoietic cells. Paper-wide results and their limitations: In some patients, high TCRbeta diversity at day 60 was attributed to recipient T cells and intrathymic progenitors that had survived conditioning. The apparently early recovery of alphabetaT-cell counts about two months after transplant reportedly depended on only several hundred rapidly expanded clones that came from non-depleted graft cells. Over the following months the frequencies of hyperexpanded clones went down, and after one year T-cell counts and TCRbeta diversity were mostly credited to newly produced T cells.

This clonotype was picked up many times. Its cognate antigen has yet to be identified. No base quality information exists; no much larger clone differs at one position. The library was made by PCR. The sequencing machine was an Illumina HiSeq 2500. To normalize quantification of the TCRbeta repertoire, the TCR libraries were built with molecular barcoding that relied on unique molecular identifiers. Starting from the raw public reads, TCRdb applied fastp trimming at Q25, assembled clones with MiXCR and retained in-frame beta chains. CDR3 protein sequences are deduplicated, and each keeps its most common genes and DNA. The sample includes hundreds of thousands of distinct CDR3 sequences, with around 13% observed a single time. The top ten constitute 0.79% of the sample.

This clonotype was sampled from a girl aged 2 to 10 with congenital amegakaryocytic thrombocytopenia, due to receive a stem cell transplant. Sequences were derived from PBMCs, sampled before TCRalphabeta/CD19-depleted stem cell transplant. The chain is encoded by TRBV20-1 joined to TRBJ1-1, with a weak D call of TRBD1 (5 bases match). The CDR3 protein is CSARVWGGNTEAFF. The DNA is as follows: TGCAGTGCTAGAGTCTGGGGGGGGAACACTGAAGCTTTCTTT.